Sequencing of this T cell receptor (beta chain) was carried out in a study of cytomegalovirus exposure and HLA in healthy donors. Study-level points and caveats: In a later analysis, HLA-associated beta chains showed higher expansion and lower generation probabilities than comparable chains. A classifier reportedly called cytomegalovirus status with high sensitivity and specificity.

60 Vbeta and 13 Jbeta primers were used in PCR. Authors' processing steps: Roughly 80 million unique TCR beta chains, 9 million to 11 million shared, were counted in a later analysis. This table comes from immunoSEQ multiplex PCR, and its TCRdb copy is limited to in-frame clones, with some not included. V and J calls and clone size are those listed in that table; D and trimming were worked out from the DNA. The data contain some 110,000 clones, 50% to 75% of them singletons. While unrecorded immune exposures were likely, the donors were nominally healthy when sampled. This CDR3 spans 15 amino acids. CDR1 is SGHDT, CDR2 YYEEEE, per germline. V shed 4 bases and J 2 bases; nucleotides not matched to a gene: 5. As to this clone: Its target is not known.

The sequenced sample was PBMCs. The gene calls are TRBV5-6 and TRBJ2-7, with 11 bases matching TRBD2. This clonotype was obtained from a woman aged 35 to 49 in good health and CMV-seropositive. In DNA form, the CDR3 reads TGTGCCAGCAGCGGGGGACTAGCGGAGCCCTACGAGCAGTACTTC. Residues: CASSGGLAEPYEQYF.